The clone carrying this T cell receptor (beta chain) was seen just once. The antigen remains unidentified. This sample is drawn from a study of shared clonotypes between healthy human individuals. Points from the study as a whole: Enrolling few donors narrowed the genetic and exposure-history diversity that was represented. What rarefaction showed was incomplete sorted-subset sequencing despite large depth. Investigators collected only blood, and repertoires in tissues likely differ.

Sequencing used immunoSEQ multiplex PCR; TCRdb keeps in-frame clones, though not all of them. In the table there are 1.5 million to 2.5 million clones, less than 95% of which are singletons. This CDR3 has 16 amino acids. V was clipped by 5 bases and J by 0 bases, with 17 bases between them. Per the germline V gene, CDR1 is WSHSY and CDR2 is SAAADI. In the naive CD8 group, cells lacked CD45RO and were positively selected for CCR7, so terminally differentiated effector memory CD45RA+ cells were left out. This chain links TRBV10-2 with TRBJ2-7, with D perhaps TRBD1 or TRBD2 (5 bases each). Sequencing was performed on naive CD8+ T cells sorted from blood. The origin of this receptor is a man aged 18 to 30 in good health. CDR3 loop: CASSLVRGAYSYEQYF. As DNA, the CDR3 is TGCGCCAGCAGTCTTGTTAGAGGGGCCTACTCCTACGAGCAGTACTTC.